This TCR beta chain appears in the sequencing data of a study of T cell responses to AZD1222 COVID-19 vaccine. Whole-study results and caveats: The peak T cell response came first, and repertoires were sampled only after it.

This clone is a singleton in its sample. The target antigen is unknown. The repertoire was sequenced with immunoSEQ multiplex PCR; TCRdb's copy has only in-frame clones and lacks some. The sample shows more than 150,000 clones, almost 95% of them seen only once. There are 14 residues in the CDR3. Looked up from germline, CDR1 is MNHEY and CDR2 is SMNVEV (reference sequence). V dropped 1 base and J dropped 1 base, with 7 bases sitting between them. This clonotype was obtained from an adult in good health. The chain joins TRBV27 to TRBJ1-1; D not resolved. The material sequenced was peripheral blood, taken on day 0 of AZD1222 vaccination. As DNA, the CDR3 is TGTGCCAGCAGTTTATTGCAGCAGAACACTGAAGCTTTCTTT. It yields the protein CASSLLQQNTEAFF.